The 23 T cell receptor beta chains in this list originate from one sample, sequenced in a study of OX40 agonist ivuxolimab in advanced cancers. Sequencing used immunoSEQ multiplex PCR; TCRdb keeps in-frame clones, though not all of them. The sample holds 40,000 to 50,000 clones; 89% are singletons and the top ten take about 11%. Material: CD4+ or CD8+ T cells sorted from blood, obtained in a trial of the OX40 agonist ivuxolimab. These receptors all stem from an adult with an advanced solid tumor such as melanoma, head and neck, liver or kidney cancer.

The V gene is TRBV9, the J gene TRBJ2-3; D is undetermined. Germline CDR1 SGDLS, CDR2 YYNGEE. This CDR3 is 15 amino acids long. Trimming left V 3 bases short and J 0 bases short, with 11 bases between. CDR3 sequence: CASSEGSTSTDTQYF. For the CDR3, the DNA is TGTGCCAGCAGCGAGGGCAGCACTAGCACAGATACGCAGTATTTT.

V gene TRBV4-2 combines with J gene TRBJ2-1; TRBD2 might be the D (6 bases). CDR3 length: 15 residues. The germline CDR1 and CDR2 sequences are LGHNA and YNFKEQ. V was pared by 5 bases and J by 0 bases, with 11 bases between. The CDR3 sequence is CASSLGLSSYNEQFF. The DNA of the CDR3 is TGTGCCAGCAGCTTGGGACTTAGCTCCTACAATGAGCAGTTCTTC.

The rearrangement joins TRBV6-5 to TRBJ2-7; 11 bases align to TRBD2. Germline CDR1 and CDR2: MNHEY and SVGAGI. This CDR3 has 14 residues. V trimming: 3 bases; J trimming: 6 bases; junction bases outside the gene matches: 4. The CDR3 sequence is CASSYGTSGIEQYF. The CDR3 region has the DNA TGTGCCAGCAGTTATGGGACTAGCGGTATCGAGCAGTACTTC.

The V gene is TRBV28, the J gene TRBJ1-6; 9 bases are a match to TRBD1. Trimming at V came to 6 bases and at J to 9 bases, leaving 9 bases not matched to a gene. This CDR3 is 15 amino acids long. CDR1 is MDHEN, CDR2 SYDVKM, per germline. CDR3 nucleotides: TGTGCCAGCAGACCTCCGGGACAGGGTATTTCACCCCTCCACTTT. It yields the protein CASRPPGQGISPLHF.

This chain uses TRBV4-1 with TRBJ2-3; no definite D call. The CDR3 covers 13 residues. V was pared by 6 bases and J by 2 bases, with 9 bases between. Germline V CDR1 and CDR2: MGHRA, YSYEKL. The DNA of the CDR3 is TGCGCCAGCAGTAGTCTTTCCACAGATACGCAGTATTTT. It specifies CASSSLSTDTQYF.

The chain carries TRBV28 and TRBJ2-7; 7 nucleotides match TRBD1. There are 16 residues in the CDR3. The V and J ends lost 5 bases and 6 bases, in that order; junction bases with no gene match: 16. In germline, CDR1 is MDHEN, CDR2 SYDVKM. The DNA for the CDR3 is TGTGCCAGCAGTACAGGGGCGTTAGAAAAGTACCGCGAGCAGTACTTC. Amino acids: CASSTGALEKYREQYF. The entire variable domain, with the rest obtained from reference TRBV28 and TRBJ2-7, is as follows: DVKVTQSSRYLVKRTGEKVFLECVQDMDHENMFWYRQDPGLGLRLIYFSYDVKMKEKGDIPEGYSVSREKKERFSLILESASTNQTSMYLCASSTGALEKYREQYFGPGTRLTVT.

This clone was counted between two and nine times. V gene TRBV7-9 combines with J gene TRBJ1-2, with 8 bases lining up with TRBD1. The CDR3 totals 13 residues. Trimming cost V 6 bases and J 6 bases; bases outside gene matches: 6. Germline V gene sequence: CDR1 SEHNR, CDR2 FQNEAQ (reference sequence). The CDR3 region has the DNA TGTGCCAGCAGTTCGGACAGGGAGCATGGCTACACCTTC. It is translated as CASSSDREHGYTF.

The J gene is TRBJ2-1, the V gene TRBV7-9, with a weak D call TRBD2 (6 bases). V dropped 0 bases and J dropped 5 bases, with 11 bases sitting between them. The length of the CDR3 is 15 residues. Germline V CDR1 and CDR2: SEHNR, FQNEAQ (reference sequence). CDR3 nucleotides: TGTGCCAGCAGCTTAGCGGAGGGGCAGGACAATGAGCAGTTCTTC. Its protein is CASSLAEGQDNEQFF.

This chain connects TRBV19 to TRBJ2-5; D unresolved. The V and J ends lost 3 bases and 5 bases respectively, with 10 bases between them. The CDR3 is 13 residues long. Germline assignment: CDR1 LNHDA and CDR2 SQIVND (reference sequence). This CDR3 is CASSIHSAETQYF. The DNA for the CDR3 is TGTGCCAGTAGTATTCATTCAGCGGAGACCCAGTACTTC.

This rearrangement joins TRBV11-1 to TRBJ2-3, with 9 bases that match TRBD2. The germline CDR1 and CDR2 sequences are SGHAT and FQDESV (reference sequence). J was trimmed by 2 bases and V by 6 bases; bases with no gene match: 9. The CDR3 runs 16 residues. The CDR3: CASRNQAGGHTDTQYF. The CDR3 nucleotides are TGTGCCAGCAGAAATCAAGCGGGAGGCCACACAGATACGCAGTATTTT.

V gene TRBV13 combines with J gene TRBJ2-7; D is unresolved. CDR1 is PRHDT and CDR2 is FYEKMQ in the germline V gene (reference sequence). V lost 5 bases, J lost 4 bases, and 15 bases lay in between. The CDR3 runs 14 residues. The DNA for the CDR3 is TGTGCCAGCAGCGAAACCGGCAGCAAATACGAGCAGTACTTC. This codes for CASSETGSKYEQYF.

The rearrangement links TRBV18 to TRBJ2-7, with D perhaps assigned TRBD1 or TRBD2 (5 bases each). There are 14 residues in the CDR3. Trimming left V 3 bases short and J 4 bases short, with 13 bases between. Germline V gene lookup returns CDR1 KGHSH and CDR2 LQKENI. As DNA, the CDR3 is TGTGCCAGCTCACCGTCAGGGACCCCATACGAGCAGTACTTC. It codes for CASSPSGTPYEQYF.

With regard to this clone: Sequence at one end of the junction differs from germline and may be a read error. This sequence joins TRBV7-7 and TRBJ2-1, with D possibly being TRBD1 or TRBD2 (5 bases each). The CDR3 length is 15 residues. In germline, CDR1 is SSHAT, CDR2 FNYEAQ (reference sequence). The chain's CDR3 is CASSLGRSGHNEQFF. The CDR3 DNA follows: TGTGCTAGCAGCTTAGGGCGGTCGGGGCACAATGAGCAGTTCTTC.

In nucleotides, the CDR3 is TGCGCCAGCAGCCAACCTGGTCAACCAAGCACAGATACGCAGTATTTT. Protein sequence: CASSQPGQPSTDTQYF. The rearrangement uses TRBV4-1 and TRBJ2-3; D gene ambiguous. CDR1 and CDR2 (germline): MGHRA, YSYEKL. Trimming stripped 2 bases from V and 0 bases from J, with 12 bases between. There are 16 residues in the CDR3.

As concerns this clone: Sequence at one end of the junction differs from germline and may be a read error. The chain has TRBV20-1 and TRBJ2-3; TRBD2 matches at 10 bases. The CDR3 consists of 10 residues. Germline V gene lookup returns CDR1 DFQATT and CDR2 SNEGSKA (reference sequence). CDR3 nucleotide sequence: TGCAGTGCTAGAGAAAGCGGGAGGGCCTTT. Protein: CSARESGRAF.

The CDR3 reads CSVRDYEQYF. In DNA form, the CDR3 reads TGCAGCGTTCGCGATTACGAGCAGTACTTC. V is TRBV29-1 and J is TRBJ2-7; D is undetermined. Germline V gives CDR1 SQVTM, CDR2 ANQGSEA. This CDR3 region has 10 residues. The V gene lost 5 bases and the J gene lost 4 bases, with 6 bases spanning the gap.

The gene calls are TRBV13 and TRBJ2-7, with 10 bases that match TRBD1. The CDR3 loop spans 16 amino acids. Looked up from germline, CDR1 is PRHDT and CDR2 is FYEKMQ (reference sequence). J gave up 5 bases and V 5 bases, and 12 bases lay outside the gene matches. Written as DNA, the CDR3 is TGTGCCAGCAGCCAAAACCCGGGACAGGGGAGGGACGAGCAGTACTTC. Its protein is CASSQNPGQGRDEQYF.

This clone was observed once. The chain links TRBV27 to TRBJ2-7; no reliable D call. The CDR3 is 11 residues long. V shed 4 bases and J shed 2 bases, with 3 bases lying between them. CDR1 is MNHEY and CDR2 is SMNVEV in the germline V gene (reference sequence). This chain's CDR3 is CASSSTYEQYF. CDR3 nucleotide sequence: TGTGCCAGCAGTTCCACCTACGAGCAGTACTTC.

The CDR3 is CASSRVLRDTQYF. The CDR3 coding sequence is TGCGCCAGCAGCCGGGTCCTTCGGGATACGCAGTATTTT. V is TRBV4-1 and J is TRBJ2-3; D gene ambiguous. Germline CDR1 is MGHRA and CDR2 is YSYEKL. Between the trimmed V and J ends, which lost 4 bases and 6 bases, there was a span of 11 bases. This CDR3 is built from 13 residues.

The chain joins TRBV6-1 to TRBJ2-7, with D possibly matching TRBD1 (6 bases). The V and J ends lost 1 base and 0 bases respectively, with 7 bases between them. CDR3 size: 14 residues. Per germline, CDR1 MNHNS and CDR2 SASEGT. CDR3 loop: CASSEGTASYEQYF. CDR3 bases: TGTGCCAGCAGTGAAGGGACAGCCTCCTACGAGCAGTACTTC.

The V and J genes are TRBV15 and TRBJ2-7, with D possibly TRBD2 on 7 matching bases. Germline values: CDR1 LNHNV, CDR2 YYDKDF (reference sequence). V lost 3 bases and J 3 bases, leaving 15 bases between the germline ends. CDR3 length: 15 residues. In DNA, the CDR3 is TGTGCCACCAGCAGGGAGGGGGGGATATACTACGAGCAGTACTTC. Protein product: CATSREGGIYYEQYF.

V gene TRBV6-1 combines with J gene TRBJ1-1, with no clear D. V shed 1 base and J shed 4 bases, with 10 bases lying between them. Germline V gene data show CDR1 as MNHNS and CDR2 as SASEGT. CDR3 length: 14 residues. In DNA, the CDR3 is TGTGCCAGCAGTGAAGGTGGAGGACGCACTGAAGCTTTCTTT. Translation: CASSEGGGRTEAFF.

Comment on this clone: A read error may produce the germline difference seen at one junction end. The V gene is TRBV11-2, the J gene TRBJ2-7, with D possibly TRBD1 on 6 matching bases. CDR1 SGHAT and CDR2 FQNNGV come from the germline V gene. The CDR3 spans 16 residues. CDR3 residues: CASSLKDRCCPQKFDF. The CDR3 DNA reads TGTGCCAGCAGCTTAAAGGACAGATGCTGCCCCCAAAAATTTGACTTC.